This TCR beta chain was captured in a study of chemoradiotherapy in HPV16-positive cancers. The data were produced by immunoSEQ multiplex PCR, yet TCRdb's version contains in-frame clones alone and is incomplete. The table includes about 6,400 clones, less than 80% detected once. Trimming left V 2 bases short and J 4 bases short, with 26 bases between. The CDR3 contains 18 residues. The germline V gene encodes CDR1 GTSNPN and CDR2 SVGIG (reference sequence). As for this clone: Its antigen is not identified.

Broader study findings: HPV-specific T cells were functionally defined from only a couple of HPV16-positive patients. During treatment, candidate HPV-specific clones and E7-related motifs expanded in tumor. HPV-responsive T-cell expansion during chemoradiotherapy was linked to improved recurrence-free survival in HPV16-positive patients.

The specimen was tumor tissue, collected from a patient who underwent chemoradiotherapy. This chain links TRBV30 with TRBJ1-1; the D gene is possibly TRBD1 (5 bases). The TCR originated in a human donor with HPV-associated anogenital cancer. In DNA form, the CDR3 reads TGTGCCTGGAGTTCCATAACATATGGGGAAGGGGAGTTCACTGAAGCTTTCTTT. As protein: CAWSSITYGEGEFTEAFF.